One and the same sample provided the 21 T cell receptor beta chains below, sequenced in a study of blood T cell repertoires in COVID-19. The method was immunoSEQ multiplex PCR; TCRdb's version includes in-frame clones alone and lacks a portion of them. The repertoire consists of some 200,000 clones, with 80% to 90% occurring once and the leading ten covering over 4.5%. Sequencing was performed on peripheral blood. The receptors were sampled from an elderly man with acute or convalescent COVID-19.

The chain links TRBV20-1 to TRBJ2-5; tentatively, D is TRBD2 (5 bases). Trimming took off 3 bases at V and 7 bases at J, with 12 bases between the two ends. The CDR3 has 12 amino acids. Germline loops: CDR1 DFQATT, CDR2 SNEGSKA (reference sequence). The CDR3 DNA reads TGCAGTGCTAGTCGGGGAGTCGGGACCCAGTACTTC. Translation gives CSASRGVGTQYF.

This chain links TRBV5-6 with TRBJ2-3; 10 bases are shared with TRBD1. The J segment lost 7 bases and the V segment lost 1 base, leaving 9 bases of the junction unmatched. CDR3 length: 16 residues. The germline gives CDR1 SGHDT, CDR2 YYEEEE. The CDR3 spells CASSLLGGQGQYTQYF. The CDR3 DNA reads TGTGCCAGCAGCTTGTTGGGGGGACAGGGGCAATATACGCAGTATTTT. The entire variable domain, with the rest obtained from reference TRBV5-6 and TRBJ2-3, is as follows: DAGVTQSPTHLIKTRGQQVTLRCSPKSGHDTVSWYQQALGQGPQFIFQYYEEEERQRGNFPDRFSGHQFPNYSSELNVNALLLGDSALYLCASSLLGGQGQYTQYFGPGTRLTVL.

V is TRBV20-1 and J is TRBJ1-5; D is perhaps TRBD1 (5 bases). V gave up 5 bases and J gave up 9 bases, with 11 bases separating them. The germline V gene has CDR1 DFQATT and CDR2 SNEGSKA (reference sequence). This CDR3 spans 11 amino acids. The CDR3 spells CSAGKGSPQHF. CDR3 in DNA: TGCAGTGCTGGCAAGGGGTCGCCCCAGCATTTT.

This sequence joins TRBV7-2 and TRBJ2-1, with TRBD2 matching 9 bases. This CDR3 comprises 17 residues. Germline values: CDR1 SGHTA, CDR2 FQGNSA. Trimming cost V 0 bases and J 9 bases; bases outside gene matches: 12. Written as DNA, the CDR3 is TGTGCCAGCAGCTTAGCCTTAAGTAGCGGGAGCCGAAGTGAGCAGTTCTTC. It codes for CASSLALSSGSRSEQFF.

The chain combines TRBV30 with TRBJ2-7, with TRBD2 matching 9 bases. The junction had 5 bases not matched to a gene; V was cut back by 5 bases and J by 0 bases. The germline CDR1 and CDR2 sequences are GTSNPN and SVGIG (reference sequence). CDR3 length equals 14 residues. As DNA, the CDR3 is TGTGCCTGGGCGGGAGGGCAAGGCTCCTACGAGCAGTACGTC. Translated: CAWAGGQGSYEQYV.

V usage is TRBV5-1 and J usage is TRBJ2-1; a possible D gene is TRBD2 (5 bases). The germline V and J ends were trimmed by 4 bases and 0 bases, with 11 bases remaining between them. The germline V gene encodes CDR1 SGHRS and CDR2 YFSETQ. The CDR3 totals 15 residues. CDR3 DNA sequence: TGCGCCAGCAGCCACTCGGGGTCCTCCTACAATGAGCAGTTCTTC. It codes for CASSHSGSSYNEQFF.

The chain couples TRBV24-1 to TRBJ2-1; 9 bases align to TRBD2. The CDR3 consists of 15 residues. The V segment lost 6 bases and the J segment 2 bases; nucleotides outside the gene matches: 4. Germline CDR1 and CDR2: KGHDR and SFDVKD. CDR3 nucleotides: TGTGCCACCAGTAGGAGCGGGGGGACCTACAATGAGCAGTTCTTC. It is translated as CATSRSGGTYNEQFF.

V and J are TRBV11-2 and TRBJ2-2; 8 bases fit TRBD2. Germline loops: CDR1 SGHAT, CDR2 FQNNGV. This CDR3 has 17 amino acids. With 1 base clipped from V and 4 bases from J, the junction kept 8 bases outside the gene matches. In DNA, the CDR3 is TGTGCCAGCAGCTTAGTGGGCGCTAGCGGGCCCACCGGGGAGCTGTTTTTT. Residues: CASSLVGASGPTGELFF.

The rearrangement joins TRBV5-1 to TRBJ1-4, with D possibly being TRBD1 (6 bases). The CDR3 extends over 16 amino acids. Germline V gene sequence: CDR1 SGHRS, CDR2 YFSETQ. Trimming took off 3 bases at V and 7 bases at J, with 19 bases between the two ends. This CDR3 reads CASSSERGAVGEKLFF. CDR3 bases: TGCGCCAGCAGCTCGGAGCGGGGGGCGGTGGGTGAAAAACTGTTTTTT.

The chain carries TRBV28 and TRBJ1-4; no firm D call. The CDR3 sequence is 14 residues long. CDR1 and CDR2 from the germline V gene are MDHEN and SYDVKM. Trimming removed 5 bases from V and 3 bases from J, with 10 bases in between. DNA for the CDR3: TGTGCCAGCAGTGAGGGATCGCCTAATGAAAAACTGTTTTTT. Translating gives CASSEGSPNEKLFF.

The CDR3 DNA is TGTGCCAGTAGTTACTTACCCCTGGGGACAGGGTCCGACACCATATATTTT. Its protein is CASSYLPLGTGSDTIYF. This chain links TRBV19 with TRBJ1-3, with 9 nucleotides matching TRBD1. There are 17 residues in the CDR3. Germline V gene sequence: CDR1 LNHDA, CDR2 SQIVND (reference sequence). Germline trimming cut 5 bases from V and 8 bases from J; bases unmatched to any gene: 16.

This CDR3 is CASKRGQSTGELFF. The CDR3 region has the DNA TGTGCCAGCAAGAGGGGGCAGAGCACCGGGGAGCTGTTTTTT. V and J are TRBV3-1 (or the pseudogene TRBV3-2) and TRBJ2-2; 7 bases line up with TRBD1. Trimming took 7 bases from V and 4 from J; bases not matched to a gene: 6. There are 14 residues in the CDR3. CDR1 is LGHDT, CDR2 YNNKEL, per germline (reference sequence).

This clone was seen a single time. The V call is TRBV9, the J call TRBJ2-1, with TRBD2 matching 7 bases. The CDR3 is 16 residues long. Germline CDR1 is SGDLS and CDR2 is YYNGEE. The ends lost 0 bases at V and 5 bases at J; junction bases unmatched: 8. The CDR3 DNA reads TGTGCCAGCAGCGTAGGGGACTACGTGGAGGACAATGAGCAGTTCTTC. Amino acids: CASSVGDYVEDNEQFF. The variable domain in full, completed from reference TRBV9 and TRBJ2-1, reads DSGVTQTPKHLITATGQRVTLRCSPRSGDLSVYWYQQSLDQGLQFLIQYYNGEERAKGNILERFSAQQFPDLHSELNLSSLELGDSALYFCASSVGDYVEDNEQFFGPGTRLTVL.

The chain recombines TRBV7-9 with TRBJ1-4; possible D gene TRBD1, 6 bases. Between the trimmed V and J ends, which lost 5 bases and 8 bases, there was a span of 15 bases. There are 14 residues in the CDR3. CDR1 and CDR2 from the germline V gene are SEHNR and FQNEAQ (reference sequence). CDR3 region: CASSLLDSIEKLFF. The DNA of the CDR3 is TGTGCCAGCAGCCTCCTGGACAGTATAGAAAAACTGTTTTTT.

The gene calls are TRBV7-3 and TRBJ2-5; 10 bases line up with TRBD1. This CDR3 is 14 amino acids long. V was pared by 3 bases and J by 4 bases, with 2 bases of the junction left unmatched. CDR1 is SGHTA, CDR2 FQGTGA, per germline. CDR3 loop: CASSLTGGSETQYF. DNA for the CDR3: TGTGCCAGCAGCTTGACAGGGGGCTCAGAGACCCAGTACTTC.

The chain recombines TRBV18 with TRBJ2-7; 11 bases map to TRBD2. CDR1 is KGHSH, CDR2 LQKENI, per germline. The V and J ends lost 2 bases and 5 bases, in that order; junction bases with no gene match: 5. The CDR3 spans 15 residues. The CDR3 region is CASSPTSGSGHEQYF. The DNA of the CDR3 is TGTGCCAGCTCACCAACTAGCGGGAGCGGCCACGAGCAGTACTTC.

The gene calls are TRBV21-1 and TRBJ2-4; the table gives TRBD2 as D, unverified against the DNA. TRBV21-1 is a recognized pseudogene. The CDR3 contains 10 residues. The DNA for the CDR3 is TGTGCCAGCAGTATAAACATTCAGTACTTC. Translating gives CASSINIQYF.

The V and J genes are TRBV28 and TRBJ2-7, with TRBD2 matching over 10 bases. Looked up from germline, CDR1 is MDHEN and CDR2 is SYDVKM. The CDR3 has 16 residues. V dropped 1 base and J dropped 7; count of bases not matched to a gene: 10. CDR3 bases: TGTGCCAGCAGTTTATTGGGGCTAGCGGGAGCAGGAGAGCAGTACTTC. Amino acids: CASSLLGLAGAGEQYF.

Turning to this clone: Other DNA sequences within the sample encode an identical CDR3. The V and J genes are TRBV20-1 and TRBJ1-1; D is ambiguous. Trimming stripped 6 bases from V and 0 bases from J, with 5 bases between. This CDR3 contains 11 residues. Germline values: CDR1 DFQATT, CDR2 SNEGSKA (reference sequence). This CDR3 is CSAPLNTEAFF. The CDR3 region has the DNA TGCAGTGCCCCGTTGAACACTGAAGCTTTCTTT.

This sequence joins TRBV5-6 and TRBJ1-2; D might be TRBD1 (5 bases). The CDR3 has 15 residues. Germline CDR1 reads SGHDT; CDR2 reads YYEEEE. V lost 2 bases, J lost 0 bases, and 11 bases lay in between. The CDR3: CASSLRQNTNYGYTF. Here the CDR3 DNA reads TGTGCCAGCAGCTTACGACAGAACACTAACTATGGCTACACCTTC.

The CDR3 DNA reads as TGTGCCAGCAGCCAATCAGCGGGTGCGAACACCGGGGAGCTGTTTTTT. Encoded protein: CASSQSAGANTGELFF. V gene TRBV4-2 combines with J gene TRBJ2-2; tentative D call: TRBD2 (6 bases). The germline V gene has CDR1 LGHNA and CDR2 YNFKEQ. V was pared by 2 bases and J by 0 bases, with 10 bases between. The CDR3 totals 16 residues.